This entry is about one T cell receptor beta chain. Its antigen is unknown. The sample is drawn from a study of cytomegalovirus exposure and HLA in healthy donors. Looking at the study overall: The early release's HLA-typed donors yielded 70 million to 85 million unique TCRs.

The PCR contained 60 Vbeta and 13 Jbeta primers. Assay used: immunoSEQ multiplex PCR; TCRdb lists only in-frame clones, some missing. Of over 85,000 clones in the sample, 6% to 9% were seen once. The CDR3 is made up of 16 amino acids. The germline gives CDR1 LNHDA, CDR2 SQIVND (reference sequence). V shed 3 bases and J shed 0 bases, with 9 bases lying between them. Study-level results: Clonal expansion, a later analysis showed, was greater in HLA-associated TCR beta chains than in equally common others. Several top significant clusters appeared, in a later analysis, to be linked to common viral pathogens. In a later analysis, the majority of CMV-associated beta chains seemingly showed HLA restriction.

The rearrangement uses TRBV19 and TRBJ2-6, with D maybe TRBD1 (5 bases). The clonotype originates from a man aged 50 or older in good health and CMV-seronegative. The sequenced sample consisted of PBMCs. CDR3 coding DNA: TGTGCCAGTAGTATCCAGGGAATCTCTGGGGCCAACGTCCTGACTTTC. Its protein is CASSIQGISGANVLTF.